Shown below are 32 T cell receptor beta chains from a single sample sequenced in a study of cytomegalovirus exposure and HLA in healthy donors. TCRdb's table, derived via immunoSEQ multiplex PCR, lists solely in-frame clones and lacks some. This sample carries 70,000 or so clones, about 94% of them seen once, and the ten largest clones take less than 2%. What was sequenced was PBMCs. These receptors all come from a man younger than 35 in good health and CMV-seropositive.

The gene calls are TRBV14 and TRBJ2-5; 8 bases agree with TRBD2. Germline V gives CDR1 SGHDN, CDR2 FVKESK. With 1 base clipped from V and 3 bases from J, the junction kept 7 bases outside the gene matches. The CDR3 has 16 amino acids. CDR3: CASSQGTSSREETQYF. The CDR3 nucleotides are TGTGCCAGCAGCCAAGGGACTAGCTCACGGGAAGAGACCCAGTACTTC.

CDR3 DNA sequence: TGTGCCAGCTCGTCACCGGGACTAGCGGGAATCTACGAGCAGTACTTC. This codes for CASSSPGLAGIYEQYF. The rearrangement links TRBV18 to TRBJ2-7; 13 nucleotides line up with TRBD2. Germline assignment: CDR1 KGHSH and CDR2 LQKENI. V was pared by 6 bases and J by 3 bases, with 8 bases of the junction left unmatched. This CDR3 spans 16 amino acids.

The rearrangement links TRBV6-5 to TRBJ1-1, with 7 positions matching TRBD1. Germline V gene sequence: CDR1 MNHEY, CDR2 SVGAGI. J gave up 1 base and V 7 bases, and 6 bases lay outside the gene matches. This CDR3 is built from 14 residues. CDR3 in DNA: TGTGCCAGCACCCAGACAGGGACGAACACTGAAGCTTTCTTT. It specifies CASTQTGTNTEAFF.

Here the CDR3 DNA reads TGTGCCAGCTCACCGGGGACAGGTAGATCCACTGAAGCTTTCTTT. Residues: CASSPGTGRSTEAFF. The chain links TRBV18 to TRBJ1-1, with 8 positions matching TRBD1. V lost 3 bases, J lost 4 bases, and 7 bases stayed unmatched. The CDR3 runs to 15 residues. From germline, CDR1 is KGHSH and CDR2 LQKENI.

J is TRBJ1-1 and V is TRBV10-2; no definite D call. The length of the CDR3 is 15 residues. CDR1 and CDR2 from the germline V gene are WSHSY and SAAADI. Deletions cut 6 bases from V and 1 base from J, with 15 bases between. CDR3 nucleotides: TGCGCCAGCAGAGGACGGGAGGCAGAGAACACTGAAGCTTTCTTT. Translating it yields CASRGREAENTEAFF.

This chain links TRBV11-2 with TRBJ2-1; 9 bases map to TRBD1. CDR3 length: 16 residues. The J segment lost 3 bases and the V segment lost 2 bases, leaving 5 bases of the junction unmatched. CDR1 SGHAT and CDR2 FQNNGV come from the germline V gene. In DNA, the CDR3 is TGTGCCAGCAGCTTAACAGGGGGACAGGGCTACAATGAGCAGTTCTTC. This encodes CASSLTGGQGYNEQFF. The entire variable domain, with the rest obtained from reference TRBV11-2 and TRBJ2-1, is as follows: EAGVAQSPRYKIIEKRQSVAFWCNPISGHATLYWYQQILGQGPKLLIQFQNNGVVDDSQLPKDRFSAERLKGVDSTLKIQPAKLEDSAVYLCASSLTGGQGYNEQFFGPGTRLTVL.

The chain joins TRBV7-8 to TRBJ2-1; D is ambiguous. The V end lost 1 base, the J end lost 3 bases, and 7 bases lay between the germline ends. CDR1 is SGHVS and CDR2 is FQNEAQ in the germline V gene. The CDR3 covers 14 residues. The CDR3 sequence is CASSLGSDYNEQFF. In DNA form, the CDR3 reads TGTGCCAGCAGCTTAGGATCAGACTACAATGAGCAGTTCTTC.

This clone has just one count. This chain uses TRBV19 with TRBJ2-1; D may be TRBD2 (6 bases). CDR1 and CDR2 (germline): LNHDA, SQIVND (reference sequence). V lost 6 bases and J 2 bases, leaving 23 bases between the germline ends. The CDR3 length is 18 residues. The CDR3 spells CASSPSGRLGEAYNEQFF. CDR3 DNA sequence: TGTGCCAGTAGCCCCTCTGGGAGATTAGGGGAGGCCTACAATGAGCAGTTCTTC. Supplemented by reference TRBV19 and TRBJ2-1, the full variable domain reads DGGITQSPKYLFRKEGQNVTLSCEQNLNHDAMYWYRQDPGQGLRLIYYSQIVNDFQKGDIAEGYSVSREKKESFPLTVTSAQKNPTAFYLCASSPSGRLGEAYNEQFFGPGTRLTVL.

The gene calls are TRBV11-3 and TRBJ2-3; a weak D match, TRBD2 (5 bases). Germline V gene data show CDR1 as SGHNT and CDR2 as YENEEA. The CDR3 has 15 amino acids. With 4 bases removed from V and 0 bases from J, the gap between germline ends came to 11 bases. The CDR3 DNA sequence: TGTGCCAGCAGCTCCGGACTGTATAGCACAGATACGCAGTATTTT. Translation: CASSSGLYSTDTQYF.

This clone was picked up many times. The rearrangement uses TRBV19 and TRBJ2-7; D is perhaps TRBD2 (6 bases). CDR3 length equals 14 residues. The V gene's germline CDR1 is LNHDA and CDR2 SQIVND (reference sequence). Between the trimmed V and J ends, which lost 3 bases and 3 bases, there was a span of 12 bases. The DNA of the CDR3 is TGTGCCAGTAGTATTTCGGGAGCGAACTACGAGCAGTACTTC. This encodes CASSISGANYEQYF.

The chain has TRBV6-1 and TRBJ2-7; 13 bases are shared with TRBD2. Germline assignment: CDR1 MNHNS and CDR2 SASEGT. This CDR3 region has 14 residues. J was trimmed by 2 bases and V by 7 bases; bases with no gene match: 2. DNA for the CDR3: TGTGCCAGCAACGGACTAGCGGGAGCCTACGAGCAGTACTTC. The encoded protein is CASNGLAGAYEQYF.

The V and J genes are TRBV6-4 and TRBJ2-2; 10 nucleotides align to TRBD1. CDR1 and CDR2 from the germline V gene are MRHNA and SNTAGT. CDR3 length: 16 amino acids. With 4 bases clipped from V and 1 base from J, the junction kept 3 bases outside the gene matches. CDR3 residues: CASSAGTGENTGELFF. The DNA for the CDR3 is TGTGCCAGCAGTGCCGGGACAGGGGAGAACACCGGGGAGCTGTTTTTT.

This chain uses TRBV6-5 with TRBJ2-7; tentative D call: TRBD2 (5 bases). V was clipped by 6 bases and J by 6 bases, with 18 bases between them. Per the germline V gene, CDR1 is MNHEY and CDR2 is SVGAGI. The CDR3 spans 14 residues. The CDR3 DNA reads TGTGCCAGCAGCCTCCGCATACTAGGCCCCGAGCAGTACTTC. Its protein product is CASSLRILGPEQYF.

CDR3 protein: CASSVEAGKYGYTF. CDR3 DNA sequence: TGTGCCAGCAGCGTAGAGGCAGGGAAGTATGGCTACACCTTC. The chain employs TRBV9 and TRBJ1-2, with D tentatively TRBD1 (5 bases). Germline lookup yields CDR1 SGDLS and CDR2 YYNGEE. The CDR3 is 14 residues long. V was pared by 0 bases and J by 5 bases, with 11 bases between.

The table lists this clone with a few counts. This chain connects TRBV6-5 to TRBJ1-2; the D gene is possibly TRBD1 (6 bases). From germline, CDR1 is MNHEY and CDR2 SVGAGI. This CDR3 contains 12 residues. Trimming cost V 5 bases and J 6 bases, with 10 bases left between them. The CDR3 protein is CASSENRDGYTF. For the CDR3, the DNA is TGTGCCAGCAGTGAGAACAGGGATGGCTACACCTTC.

In nucleotides, the CDR3 is TGTGCCAGCAGTTCTGGGCAGGGGGCTACTGAAGCTTTCTTT. Its translation: CASSSGQGATEAFF. This chain joins TRBV28 and TRBJ1-1; 8 bases are a match to TRBD1. CDR1 MDHEN and CDR2 SYDVKM come from the germline V gene. This CDR3 has 14 amino acids. V lost 4 bases, J lost 5 bases, and 6 bases stayed unmatched.

The V and J genes are TRBV11-2 and TRBJ1-2, with TRBD1 matching over 8 bases. The J segment lost 2 bases and the V segment lost 4 bases, leaving 6 bases of the junction unmatched. Per the germline V gene, CDR1 is SGHAT and CDR2 is FQNNGV. The CDR3 has 15 residues. CDR3 sequence reads: CASSSYRQGNYGYTF. CDR3 nucleotide sequence: TGTGCCAGCAGCTCATACCGACAGGGGAACTATGGCTACACCTTC.

The chain uses TRBV28 and TRBJ2-7; 9 bases are shared with TRBD2. CDR1 and CDR2 (germline): MDHEN, SYDVKM. The CDR3 contains 13 residues. V shed 6 bases and J 6 bases; nucleotides not matched to a gene: 6. The CDR3 DNA sequence: TGTGCCAGCAGGCTCGCGGGAGGGCCCGAGCAGTACTTC. This translates into CASRLAGGPEQYF.

The J gene is TRBJ2-7, the V gene TRBV9, with 11 bases that match TRBD2. Germline lookup yields CDR1 SGDLS and CDR2 YYNGEE. This CDR3 is built from 13 residues. V dropped 2 bases and J dropped 5; count of bases not matched to a gene: 0. The CDR3 region has the DNA TGTGCCAGCAGCGTGGGACTAGCGGACGAGCAGTACTTC. Encoded protein: CASSVGLADEQYF.

J is TRBJ1-5 and V is TRBV6-6; 7 bases align to TRBD1. CDR1 MNHNY and CDR2 SVGAGI come from the germline V gene (reference sequence). The CDR3 runs 14 residues. Unmatched junction bases numbered 11, after V lost 6 bases and J lost 9 bases. The CDR3 DNA reads TGTGCCAGCAGGGATACAGGGGTGGAGTGGCCCCAGCATTTT. Amino acid sequence: CASRDTGVEWPQHF.

The chain links TRBV28 to TRBJ1-4; weak D call: TRBD1 (6 bases). CDR3 length: 14 amino acids. Per the germline V gene, CDR1 is MDHEN and CDR2 is SYDVKM. Trimming pared 5 bases from V and 5 bases from J, leaving 12 bases between. In DNA, the CDR3 is TGTGCCAGCAGTCCGGGACACTTGAATGAAAAACTGTTTTTT. Its translation is CASSPGHLNEKLFF.

In nucleotides, the CDR3 is TGTGCCAGCAAACCGGGATTACGCACAGATACGCAGTATTTT. Encoded protein: CASKPGLRTDTQYF. This chain connects TRBV7-9 to TRBJ2-3; D is perhaps TRBD2 (5 bases). Germline loops: CDR1 SEHNR, CDR2 FQNEAQ (reference sequence). The CDR3 is 14 amino acids. The germline V and J ends were trimmed by 7 bases and 1 base, with 12 bases remaining between them. Full variable domain (remainder filled in from reference TRBV7-9 and TRBJ2-3): DTGVSQNPRHKITKRGQNVTFRCDPISEHNRLYWYRQTLGQGPEFLTYFQNEAQLEKSRLLSDRFSAERPKGSFSTLEIQRTEQGDSAMYLCASKPGLRTDTQYFGPGTRLTVL.

The gene calls are TRBV6-4 and TRBJ2-1, with 11 nucleotides matching TRBD2. CDR1 MRHNA and CDR2 SNTAGT come from the germline V gene. The CDR3 spans 15 residues. V trimming: 1 base; J trimming: 7 bases; junction bases outside the gene matches: 3. The CDR3 sequence is CASSDLAGGQNEQFF. The CDR3 DNA sequence: TGTGCCAGCAGTGACTTAGCGGGAGGGCAGAATGAGCAGTTCTTC.

The chain is built from TRBV6-5 and TRBJ1-1; D is unclear. Germline V gene sequence: CDR1 MNHEY, CDR2 SVGAGI. The CDR3 spans 14 residues. Deletions cut 0 bases from V and 1 base from J, with 6 bases between. Written as DNA, the CDR3 is TGTGCCAGCAGTTACTCCCAGAAGAACACTGAAGCTTTCTTT. Encoded protein: CASSYSQKNTEAFF.

J is TRBJ1-5 and V is TRBV4-2; no definite D call. V was trimmed by 0 bases and J by 3 bases, leaving 12 bases between them. This CDR3 region has 16 residues. CDR1 is LGHNA and CDR2 is YNFKEQ in the germline V gene. CDR3: CASSQDQTRPNQPQHF. The DNA for the CDR3 is TGTGCCAGCAGCCAAGATCAGACCAGGCCCAATCAGCCCCAGCATTTT.

V and J are TRBV27 and TRBJ1-5; TRBD1 agrees at 7 bases. J lost 6 bases, V lost 6 bases, and 8 bases had no gene match. From germline, CDR1 is MNHEY and CDR2 SMNVEV (reference sequence). This CDR3 comprises 14 residues. The CDR3: CASRGAGGGQPQHF. CDR3 DNA: TGTGCCAGCAGGGGGGCAGGGGGAGGTCAGCCCCAGCATTTT.

The chain uses TRBV9 and TRBJ1-1; a possible D gene is TRBD1 (5 bases). CDR1 SGDLS and CDR2 YYNGEE come from the germline V gene. V gave up 4 bases and J gave up 2 bases, with 9 bases separating them. The CDR3 covers 13 residues. CDR3 sequence: CASSFGHNTEAFF. CDR3 DNA: TGTGCCAGCAGCTTCGGACATAACACTGAAGCTTTCTTT.

The chain recombines TRBV4-1 with TRBJ1-2, with D tentatively TRBD1 (5 bases). There are 17 residues in the CDR3. Per the germline V gene, CDR1 is MGHRA and CDR2 is YSYEKL. Trimming left V 0 bases short and J 3 bases short, with 17 bases between. CDR3 coding DNA: TGCGCCAGCAGCCAAGATGGGTCGGTCGGGGGAGACTATGGCTACACCTTC. As protein: CASSQDGSVGGDYGYTF.

J is TRBJ2-3 and V is TRBV27, with D unclear. This CDR3 comprises 14 residues. Germline V gene data show CDR1 as MNHEY and CDR2 as SMNVEV (reference sequence). Trimming removed 2 bases from V and 2 bases from J, with 8 bases in between. The DNA for the CDR3 is TGTGCCAGCAGTTTAGTCCCCAACACAGATACGCAGTATTTT. It specifies CASSLVPNTDTQYF.

This clone was seen just once. This sequence joins TRBV10-3 and TRBJ2-7; D might be TRBD1 (5 bases). The germline CDR1 and CDR2 sequences are ENHRY and SYGVKD. The CDR3 has 13 amino acids. Trimming shortened V by 0 bases and J by 2 bases, and 5 bases separated the two germline ends. The CDR3 loop is CAISESTAYEQYF. The DNA for the CDR3 is TGTGCCATCAGTGAGTCGACAGCCTACGAGCAGTACTTC.

V gene TRBV19 combines with J gene TRBJ2-4, with TRBD2 as a possible D gene (7 bases). CDR1 is LNHDA, CDR2 SQIVND, per germline (reference sequence). V was clipped by 1 base and J by 6 bases, with 16 bases between them. The length of the CDR3 is 16 residues. CDR3 loop: CASSIGLRGGGNIQYF. The CDR3 bases are TGTGCCAGTAGTATAGGGTTAAGGGGGGGAGGAAACATTCAGTACTTC.

The chain links TRBV2 to TRBJ2-1, with 7 positions matching TRBD1. With V trimmed by 6 bases and J by 5 bases, 10 bases remained unmatched. Germline values: CDR1 SNHLY, CDR2 FYNNEI. The CDR3 sequence is 15 residues long. The CDR3 region is CASSFAGTVNNEQFF. The CDR3 region has the DNA TGTGCCAGCAGCTTTGCCGGGACAGTTAACAATGAGCAGTTCTTC.